A selection of T cell receptor beta chains follows, all from one sample in a study of blood T cell repertoires in COVID-19. Repertoires were generated with immunoSEQ multiplex PCR, while TCRdb's copy carries only in-frame clones and drops some. The sample consists of hundreds of thousands of clones, 90% of them appearing once. The sequencing input was PBMCs or T cells enriched from blood (not recorded which). The receptors originated from a woman between 18 and 30 years old with acute COVID-19. Both conserved end residues are part of each CDR3. Each record gives: clone size, V gene, J gene, D gene, CDR3 DNA, CDR3 protein. D genes are given only for firm matches. Clone size is given for some rows only: seen once, a few or many times, or a class if the clone is expanded.

abundance: -; v_gene: TRBV19; j_gene: TRBJ2-5; d_gene: TRBD2; CDR3nt: TGTGCCAGTAGTACTCTCAACCGGGGGGATTGGACCCAGTACTTC; CDR3aa: CASSTLNRGDWTQYF
abundance: -; v_gene: TRBV18; j_gene: TRBJ1-1; d_gene: -; CDR3nt: TGTGCCAGCTCACCCCTGACACCTCCGAGGAACACTGAAGCTTTCTTT; CDR3aa: CASSPLTPPRNTEAFF
abundance: once; v_gene: TRBV14; j_gene: TRBJ2-7; d_gene: TRBD2; CDR3nt: TGTGCCAGCTGTCCGGCTAGCGGTCGATACCAGTACTTC; CDR3aa: CASCPASGRYQYF
abundance: -; v_gene: TRBV5-1; j_gene: TRBJ2-7; d_gene: -; CDR3nt: TGCGCCAGCAGCTGGCTCAAGGGGGAGCAGTACTTC; CDR3aa: CASSWLKGEQYF
abundance: -; v_gene: TRBV18; j_gene: TRBJ1-1; d_gene: -; CDR3nt: TGTGCCAGCTCACCACGGGGGGGCGGGTTGAACACTGAAGCTTTCTTT; CDR3aa: CASSPRGGGLNTEAFF
abundance: -; v_gene: TRBV6-5; j_gene: TRBJ2-7; d_gene: TRBD1; CDR3nt: TGTGCCAGCAGTTATGATCCGGGACAGACCTACGAGCAGTACTTC; CDR3aa: CASSYDPGQTYEQYF
abundance: -; v_gene: TRBV24-1; j_gene: TRBJ1-5; d_gene: TRBD1; CDR3nt: TGTGCCACCAGTGATCCAAACGGACAGGGGAATCAGCCCCAGCATTTT; CDR3aa: CATSDPNGQGNQPQHF
abundance: -; v_gene: TRBV2; j_gene: TRBJ1-2; d_gene: -; CDR3nt: TGTGCCAGCAGTGAAGTCGGCGGGTCGGGCTATGGCTACACCTTC; CDR3aa: CASSEVGGSGYGYTF
abundance: once; v_gene: TRBV2; j_gene: TRBJ1-2; d_gene: -; CDR3nt: TGTGCCAGCAGAGAATTAGCTAACTATGGCTACACCTTC; CDR3aa: CASRELANYGYTF
abundance: few; v_gene: TRBV28; j_gene: TRBJ1-2; d_gene: -; CDR3nt: TGTGCCAGCAGTGCCAATCCAGTGAATAACTATGGCTACACCTTC; CDR3aa: CASSANPVNNYGYTF